The subject of this entry is one T cell receptor (beta chain). CDR3 length equals 13 residues. Germline CDR1 ENHRY, CDR2 SYGVKD. The V and J ends lost 3 bases and 6 bases respectively, with 10 bases between them. The sample is drawn from a study of blood T cell repertoires in COVID-19. Original data processing: Researchers report that nucleated cell counts were estimated from reference gene primer amplification. Using immunoSEQ multiplex PCR, the repertoire was profiled, and TCRdb retains in-frame clones only, with some absent. That table furnishes V, J and clone size, whereas the DNA furnished D and trimming. Of under 200,000 clones in the sample, about 85% were seen once.

This sequence originates from a man in his forties with acute or convalescent COVID-19. This chain connects TRBV10-3 to TRBJ2-3; no clear D. The sample consisted of peripheral blood. The CDR3 sequence: CAISDSLVDTQYF. The CDR3 DNA is TGTGCCATCAGTGATAGTCTGGTGGATACGCAGTATTTT.